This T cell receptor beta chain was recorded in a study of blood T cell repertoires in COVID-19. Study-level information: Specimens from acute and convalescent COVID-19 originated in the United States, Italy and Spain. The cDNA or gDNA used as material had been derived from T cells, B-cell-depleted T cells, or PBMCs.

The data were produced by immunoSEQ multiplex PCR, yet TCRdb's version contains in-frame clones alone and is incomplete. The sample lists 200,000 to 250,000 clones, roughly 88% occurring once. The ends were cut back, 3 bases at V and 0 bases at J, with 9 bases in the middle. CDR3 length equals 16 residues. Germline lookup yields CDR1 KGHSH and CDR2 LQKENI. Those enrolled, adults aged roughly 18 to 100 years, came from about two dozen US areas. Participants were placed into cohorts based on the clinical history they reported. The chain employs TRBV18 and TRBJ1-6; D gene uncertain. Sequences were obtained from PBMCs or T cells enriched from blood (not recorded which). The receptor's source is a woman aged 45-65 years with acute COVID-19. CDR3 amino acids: CASSPGSSSYNSPLHF. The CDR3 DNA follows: TGTGCCAGCTCACCGGGCAGCTCCTCCTATAATTCACCCCTCCACTTT.